These 5 T cell receptor beta chains were all obtained from the same sample, sequenced in a study of T cells in Graves' hyperthyroidism and ophthalmopathy. The TCR beta CDR3 regions underwent amplification using RNA transcripts as the source. HTBI primers drove first-round RT-PCR of the TCR CDR3. TCRdb itself ran the multiplex PCR reads through MiXCR, one entry per CDR3 protein. Here the sample spans over 250,000 distinct CDR3 sequences, around a quarter being singletons. Sequenced sample: blood. The receptors originated from a man in his forties or fifties with Graves' hyperthyroidism that later progressed to Graves' ophthalmopathy.

This clonotype was observed at least ten times. The rearrangement uses TRBV6-2 or TRBV6-3 and TRBJ2-7; 7 bases match TRBD1. This CDR3 is 16 amino acids long. V was pared by 2 bases and J by 3 bases, with 10 bases of the junction left unmatched. Per the germline V gene, CDR1 is MNHEY and CDR2 is SVGEGT. The chain's CDR3 is CASSYPIGTEFYEQYF. The CDR3 DNA reads TGTGCCAGCAGTTACCCCATCGGGACAGAATTCTACGAGCAGTACTTC.

V is TRBV12-3 or TRBV12-4 and J is TRBJ1-2; D is unclear. V lost 5 bases and J lost 4, with 14 bases in between. The CDR3 covers 14 residues. The CDR3 reads CASSGGGSFYGYTF. The CDR3 DNA reads as TGTGCCAGCAGTGGAGGTGGTTCCTTCTATGGCTACACCTTC.

This clonotype was seen at least ten times. CDR3 sequence reads: CASSPKRSGELFF. Written as DNA, the CDR3 is TGTGCCAGCTCACCAAAGAGGTCCGGGGAGCTGTTTTTT. V usage is TRBV18 and J usage is TRBJ2-2; D not resolved. The CDR3 is 13 residues long. The ends were cut back, 2 bases at V and 6 bases at J, with 7 bases in the middle. In germline, CDR1 is KGHSH, CDR2 LQKENI.

This clonotype was recorded many times. J is TRBJ2-7 and V is TRBV5-1; D is perhaps TRBD1 or TRBD2 (5 bases each). Trimming removed 1 base at V and 2 bases at J, with 16 bases between. The germline CDR1 and CDR2 sequences are SGHRS and YFSETQ. This CDR3 comprises 16 residues. This chain's CDR3 is CASSLSSQAGTYEQYF. CDR3 nucleotides: TGCGCCAGCAGCTTGAGCTCACAGGCGGGTACCTACGAGCAGTACTTC.

The genes are TRBV5-1 and TRBJ1-1, with 11 nucleotides matching TRBD1. The germline gives CDR1 SGHRS, CDR2 YFSETQ. J gave up 4 bases and V 4 bases, and 9 bases lay outside the gene matches. The CDR3 runs to 16 residues. DNA for the CDR3: TGCGCCAGCAGCCCGGAAGGACAGGGGGCGCCCACTGAAGCTTTCTTT. Protein product: CASSPEGQGAPTEAFF.